This T cell receptor (beta chain) appears in the sequencing data of a study of cytomegalovirus exposure and HLA in healthy donors. Concerning this clone: Its antigen is still unknown.

Points from the study as a whole: Generally TCR sequences proved uncommon, though certain public TCRs appeared in numerous donors. Earlier analysis yielded a pattern in which most TCR beta V segments were productive about 87% or about 30% of the time. A missense DCLRE1C variant was associated with V- and J-gene trimming of TCR beta chains in a later analysis, and an independent cohort replicated the association.

The study ran its PCR with 60 Vbeta and 13 Jbeta primers. Clones were sequenced by immunoSEQ multiplex PCR, and TCRdb holds only the in-frame ones, with some missing. The listing contains some 62,000 clones. Sequencing was carried out using PBMCs. The source is a man aged 25 to 40 in good health and CMV-seropositive.

The CDR3 loop is CASSLSWGGPQGEAFF. In DNA, the CDR3 is TGTGCCAGCAGTTTATCGTGGGGCGGACCCCAGGGGGAAGCTTTCTTT. This rearrangement joins TRBV27 to TRBJ1-1; possible D gene TRBD1, 6 bases. V was trimmed by 0 bases and J by 8 bases, leaving 19 bases between them. CDR1 and CDR2 (germline): MNHEY, SMNVEV (reference sequence). The CDR3 sequence is 16 residues long.